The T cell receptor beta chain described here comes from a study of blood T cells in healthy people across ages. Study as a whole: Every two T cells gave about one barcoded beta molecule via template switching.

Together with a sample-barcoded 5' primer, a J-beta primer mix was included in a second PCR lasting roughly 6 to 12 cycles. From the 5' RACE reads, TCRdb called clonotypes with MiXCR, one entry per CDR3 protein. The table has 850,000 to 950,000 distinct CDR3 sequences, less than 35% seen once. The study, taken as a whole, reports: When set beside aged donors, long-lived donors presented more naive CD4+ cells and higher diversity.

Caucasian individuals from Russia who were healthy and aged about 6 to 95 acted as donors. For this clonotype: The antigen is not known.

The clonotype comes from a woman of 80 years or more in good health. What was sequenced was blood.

Written as DNA, the CDR3 is TGTGCCACCTACAAACGATCGACGGGGACTGGGGCCAACGTCCTGACTTTC. Translated: CATYKRSTGTGANVLTF. The chain employs TRBV7-2 and TRBJ2-6, with D possibly being TRBD2 (5 bases). This CDR3 is built from 17 residues. Germline CDR1 reads SGHTA; CDR2 reads FQGNSA. V was clipped by 10 bases and J by 2 bases, with 21 bases between them.